This T cell receptor (beta chain) is drawn from a study of blood T cell repertoires in COVID-19. Whole-study context: Specimens from acute and convalescent COVID-19 originated in the United States, Italy and Spain. T cells, B-cell-depleted T cells, or PBMCs supplied cDNA or gDNA.

This CDR3 has 14 amino acids. The germline CDR1 and CDR2 sequences are SNHLY and FYNNEI. Between the trimmed V and J ends, which lost 5 bases and 0 bases, there was a span of 7 bases. In the study's own analysis: Amplified reference gene primers provided the basis for estimating nucleated cell counts. TCRdb's copy holds only in-frame clones and misses some; the assay was immunoSEQ multiplex PCR. V and J calls and clone size come straight from that table; D and trimming were deduced from the DNA. The sample includes approximately 50,000 clones, approximately 85% of them seen just once. The receptor was isolated from a man aged 60-69 years with acute or convalescent COVID-19. This chain connects TRBV2 to TRBJ2-2; possibly TRBD2 for D (6 bases). The specimen sequenced was peripheral blood. This CDR3 reads CASSLASNTGELFF. The CDR3 bases are TGTGCCAGCAGTCTAGCGTCGAACACCGGGGAGCTGTTTTTT. Full variable domain (outside the CDR3, taken from reference TRBV2 and TRBJ2-2): EPEVTQTPSHQVTQMGQEVILRCVPISNHLYFYWYRQILGQKVEFLVSFYNNEISEKSEIFDDQFSVERPDGSNFTLKIRSTKLEDSAMYFCASSLASNTGELFFGEGSRLTVL.